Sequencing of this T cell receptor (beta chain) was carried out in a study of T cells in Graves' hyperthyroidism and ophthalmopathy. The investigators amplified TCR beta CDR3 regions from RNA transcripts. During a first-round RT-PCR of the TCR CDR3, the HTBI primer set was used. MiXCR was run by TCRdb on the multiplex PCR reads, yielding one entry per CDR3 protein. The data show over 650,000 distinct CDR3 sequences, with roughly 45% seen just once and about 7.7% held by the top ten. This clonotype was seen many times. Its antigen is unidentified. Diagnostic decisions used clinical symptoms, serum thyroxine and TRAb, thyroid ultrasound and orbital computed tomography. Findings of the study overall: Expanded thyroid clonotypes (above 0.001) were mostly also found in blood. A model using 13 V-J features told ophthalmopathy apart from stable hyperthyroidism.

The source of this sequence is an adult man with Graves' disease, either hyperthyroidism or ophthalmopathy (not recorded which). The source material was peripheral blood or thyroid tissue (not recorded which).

The CDR3 DNA sequence: TGTGCCAGCAGCTTCCGGGACAGGGGTGGCGAGCAGTACTTC. Amino acid sequence: CASSFRDRGGEQYF. The chain is built from TRBV7-9 and TRBJ2-7; 10 positions match TRBD1. This CDR3 has 14 amino acids. The trim removed 3 bases at V and 6 bases at J, leaving 5 bases unmatched. The germline CDR1 and CDR2 sequences are SEHNR and FQNEAQ (reference sequence). Supplemented by reference TRBV7-9 and TRBJ2-7, the full variable domain reads DTGVSQNPRHKITKRGQNVTFRCDPISEHNRLYWYRQTLGQGPEFLTYFQNEAQLEKSRLLSDRFSAERPKGSFSTLEIQRTEQGDSAMYLCASSFRDRGGEQYFGPGTRLTVT.